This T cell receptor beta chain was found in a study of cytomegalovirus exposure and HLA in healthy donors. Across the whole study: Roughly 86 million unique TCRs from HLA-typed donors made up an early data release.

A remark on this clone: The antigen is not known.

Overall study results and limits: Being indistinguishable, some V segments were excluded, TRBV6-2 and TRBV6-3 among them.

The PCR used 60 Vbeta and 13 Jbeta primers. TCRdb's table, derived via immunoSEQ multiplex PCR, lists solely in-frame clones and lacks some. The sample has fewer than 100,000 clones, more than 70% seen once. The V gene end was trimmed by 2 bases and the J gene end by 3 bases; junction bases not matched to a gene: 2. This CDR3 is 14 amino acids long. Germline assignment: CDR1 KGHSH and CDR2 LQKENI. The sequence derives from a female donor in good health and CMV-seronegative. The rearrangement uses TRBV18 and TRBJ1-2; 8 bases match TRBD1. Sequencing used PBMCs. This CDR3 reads CASSPGTGHYGYTF. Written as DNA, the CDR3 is TGTGCCAGCTCACCAGGGACAGGACACTATGGCTACACCTTC.